This TCR beta chain was retrieved from a study of T cell changes during pregnancy in multiple sclerosis. TCRdb's copy holds only in-frame clones and misses some; the assay was immunoSEQ multiplex PCR. The sample contains about 68,000 clones, over 85% of which appear only once. The CDR3 is 16 residues long. Germline loops: CDR1 MNHNS, CDR2 SASEGT. The ends lost 3 bases at V and 3 bases at J; junction bases unmatched: 10. The gene calls are TRBV6-1 and TRBJ2-7, with 8 positions matching TRBD1. The receptor's source is a female donor in good health, enrolled as a control in a pregnancy study. The source was peripheral blood, collected after pregnancy. This CDR3 is CASSEAAGGQGYEQYF. DNA for the CDR3: TGTGCCAGCAGTGAGGCCGCCGGAGGACAGGGCTACGAGCAGTACTTC.